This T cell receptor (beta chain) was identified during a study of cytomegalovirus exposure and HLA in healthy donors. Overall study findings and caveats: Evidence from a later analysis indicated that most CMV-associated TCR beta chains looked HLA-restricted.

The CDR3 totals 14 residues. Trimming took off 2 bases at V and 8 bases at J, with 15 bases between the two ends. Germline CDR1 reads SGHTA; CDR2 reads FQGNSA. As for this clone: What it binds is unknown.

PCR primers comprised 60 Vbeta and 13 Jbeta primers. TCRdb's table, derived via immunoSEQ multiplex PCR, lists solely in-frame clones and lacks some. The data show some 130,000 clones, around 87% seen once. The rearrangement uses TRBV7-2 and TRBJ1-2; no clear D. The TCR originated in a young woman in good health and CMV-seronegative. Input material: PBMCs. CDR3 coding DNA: TGTGCCAGCAGCTTAACCCCTTACGTACAGGGCTACACCTTC. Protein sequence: CASSLTPYVQGYTF.